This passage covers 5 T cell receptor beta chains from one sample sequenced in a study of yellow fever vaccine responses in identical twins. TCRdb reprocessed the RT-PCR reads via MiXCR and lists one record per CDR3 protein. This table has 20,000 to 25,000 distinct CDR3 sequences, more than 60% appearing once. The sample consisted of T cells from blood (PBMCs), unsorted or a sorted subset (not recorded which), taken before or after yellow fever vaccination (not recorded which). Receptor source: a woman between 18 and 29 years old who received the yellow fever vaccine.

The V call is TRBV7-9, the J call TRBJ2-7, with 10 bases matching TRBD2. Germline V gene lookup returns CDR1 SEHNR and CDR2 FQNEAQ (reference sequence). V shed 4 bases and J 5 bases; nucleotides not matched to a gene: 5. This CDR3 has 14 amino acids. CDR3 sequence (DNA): TGTGCCAGCAGCTGGGCTAGCGGGAGCCACGAGCAGTACTTC. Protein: CASSWASGSHEQYF.

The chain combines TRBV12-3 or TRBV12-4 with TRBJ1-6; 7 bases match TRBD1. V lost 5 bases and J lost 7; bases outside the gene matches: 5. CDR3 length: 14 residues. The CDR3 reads CASSGGQKNSPLHF. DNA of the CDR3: TGTGCCAGCAGTGGGGGACAGAAAAATTCACCCCTCCACTTT.

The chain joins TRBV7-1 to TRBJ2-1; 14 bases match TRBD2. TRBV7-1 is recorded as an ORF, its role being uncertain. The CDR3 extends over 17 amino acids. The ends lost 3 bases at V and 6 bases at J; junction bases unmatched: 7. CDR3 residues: CASSSDDGLAGGNEQFF. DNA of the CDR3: TGTGCCAGCAGCTCCGACGACGGACTAGCGGGAGGCAATGAGCAGTTCTTC.

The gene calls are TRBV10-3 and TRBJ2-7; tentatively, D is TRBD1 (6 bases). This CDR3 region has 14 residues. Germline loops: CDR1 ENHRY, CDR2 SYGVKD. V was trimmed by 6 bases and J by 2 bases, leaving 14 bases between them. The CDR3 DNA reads TGTGCCATCAGGGGGGCAGGGGACGCCTACGAGCAGTACGTC. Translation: CAIRGAGDAYEQYV.

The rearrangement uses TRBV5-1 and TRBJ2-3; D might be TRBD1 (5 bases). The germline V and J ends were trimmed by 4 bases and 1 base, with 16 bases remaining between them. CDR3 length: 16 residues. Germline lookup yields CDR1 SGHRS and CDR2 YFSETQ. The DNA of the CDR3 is TGCGCCAGCAGCCCCCAGGGCCCGTCGGGCACAGATACGCAGTATTTT. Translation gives CASSPQGPSGTDTQYF.